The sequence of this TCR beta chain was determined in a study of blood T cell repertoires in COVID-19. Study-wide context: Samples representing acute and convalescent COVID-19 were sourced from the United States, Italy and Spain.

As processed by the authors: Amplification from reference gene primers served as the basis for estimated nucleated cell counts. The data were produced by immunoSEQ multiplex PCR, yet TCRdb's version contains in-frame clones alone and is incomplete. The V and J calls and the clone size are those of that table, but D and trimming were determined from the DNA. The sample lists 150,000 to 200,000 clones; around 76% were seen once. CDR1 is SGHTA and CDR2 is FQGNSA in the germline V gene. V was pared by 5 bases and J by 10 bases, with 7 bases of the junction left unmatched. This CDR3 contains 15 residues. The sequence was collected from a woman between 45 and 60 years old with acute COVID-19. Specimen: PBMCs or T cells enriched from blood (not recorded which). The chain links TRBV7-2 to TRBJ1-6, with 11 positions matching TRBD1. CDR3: CASSRRDRGSSPLHF. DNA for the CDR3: TGTGCCAGCAGCCGTCGGGACAGGGGGAGCTCACCCCTCCACTTT.